Listed below are T cell receptor beta chains from one sample, sequenced in a study of blood T cell repertoires in COVID-19. Generated by immunoSEQ multiplex PCR, the TCRdb table keeps only in-frame clones and is missing some. The sample has some 300,000 clones; about 87% are singletons. The sample was peripheral blood. The source of these receptors is a woman in her forties or fifties with COVID-19, enrolled during active disease. The CDR3 runs from the conserved cysteine through the conserved F or W. A D gene is named only where the DNA matches it firmly. Size values are once, few and many counts, or a class for expanded clones, and some rows have none.

CDR3: CASSYTAYYEQYF
DNA: TGTGCCAGTAGTTACACAGCTTATTACGAGCAGTACTTC
D: -
V: TRBV19
J: TRBJ2-7
size: -

CDR3: CASSSPRQPLYEQYF
DNA: TGTGCCAGCAGTTCCCCCCGACAGCCACTATACGAGCAGTACTTC
D: -
V: TRBV28
J: TRBJ2-7
size: -

CDR3: CASSVGHRNEKLFF
DNA: TGTGCCAGCAGCGTTGGACACCGTAATGAAAAACTGTTTTTT
D: -
V: TRBV9
J: TRBJ1-4
size: -

CDR3: CATSRDLGGRKAFF
DNA: TGTGCCACCAGCAGAGATTTAGGGGGCCGGAAAGCTTTCTTT
D: TRBD1
V: TRBV15
J: TRBJ1-1
size: -

CDR3: CASSFKRFGTDTQYF
DNA: TGTGCCAGCAGCTTTAAGCGATTCGGCACAGATACGCAGTATTTT
D: -
V: TRBV7-8
J: TRBJ2-3
size: -

CDR3: CASSLGGGYTEAFF
DNA: TGTGCCAGCAGCTTAGGTGGGGGCTACACTGAAGCTTTCTTT
D: -
V: TRBV7-9
J: TRBJ1-1
size: -

CDR3: CASSLRTSGQETQYF
DNA: TGTGCCAGCAGCTTAAGGACTAGCGGCCAAGAGACCCAGTACTTC
D: TRBD2
V: TRBV11-3
J: TRBJ2-5
size: -

CDR3: CASRDRRVGTEAFF
DNA: TGTGCCAGCAGAGACAGGCGGGTGGGAACTGAAGCTTTCTTT
D: -
V: TRBV6-5
J: TRBJ1-1
size: -

CDR3: CASSVQTGFDEQFF
DNA: TGTGCCAGCAGTGTTCAAACAGGGTTTGATGAGCAGTTCTTC
D: -
V: TRBV25-1
J: TRBJ2-1
size: -

CDR3: CASSGGKNSPLHF
DNA: TGTGCCTCTTCCGGGGGAAAAAATTCACCCCTCCACTTT
D: -
V: TRBV7-9
J: TRBJ1-6
size: few

CDR3: CSASTPRQGGVNEQFF
DNA: TGCAGTGCCAGTACCCCTCGACAGGGTGGGGTCAATGAGCAGTTCTTC
D: TRBD1
V: TRBV20-1
J: TRBJ2-1
size: -

CDR3: CASSSGLAGGAPNEQFF
DNA: TGTGCCAGCAGCTCGGGACTAGCGGGGGGAGCCCCTAATGAGCAGTTCTTC
D: TRBD2
V: TRBV7-2
J: TRBJ2-1
size: -

CDR3: CASSRNLGGGETQYF
DNA: TGTGCCAGCAGCCGAAACCTAGGGGGTGGGGAGACCCAGTACTTC
D: -
V: TRBV3-1/TRBV3-2
J: TRBJ2-5
size: -

CDR3: CASTSSGTATNEQFF
DNA: TGTGCCAGCACCTCCTCCGGGACAGCGACCAATGAGCAGTTCTTC
D: TRBD1
V: TRBV11-2
J: TRBJ2-1
size: -

CDR3: CASSLLKFGGEQPQHF
DNA: TGTGCCAGCAGCTTATTAAAATTTGGAGGGGAGCAGCCCCAGCATTTT
D: -
V: TRBV13
J: TRBJ1-5
size: once

CDR3: CSVSDRGTYNEQFF
DNA: TGCAGCGTCTCGGACAGGGGCACCTACAATGAGCAGTTCTTC
D: TRBD1
V: TRBV29-1
J: TRBJ2-1
size: -

CDR3: CASSYDPGTSGRIEQFF
DNA: TGCGCCAGCAGCTACGACCCCGGGACTAGCGGGAGGATTGAGCAGTTCTTC
D: TRBD2
V: TRBV5-1
J: TRBJ2-1
size: -

CDR3: CASSIAGGQYNEQFF
DNA: TGTGCCAGCAGTATAGCGGGAGGACAATACAATGAGCAGTTCTTC
D: TRBD2
V: TRBV2
J: TRBJ2-1
size: -

CDR3: CACRQGANEKLFF
DNA: TGTGCCTGTAGACAGGGGGCTAATGAAAAACTGTTTTTT
D: TRBD1
V: TRBV30
J: TRBJ1-4
size: -

CDR3: CASSYGSSGRTDTQYF
DNA: TGTGCCAGCAGTTACGGGTCTAGCGGCCGCACAGATACGCAGTATTTT
D: TRBD2
V: TRBV6-2/TRBV6-3
J: TRBJ2-3
size: -

CDR3: CASRPRPSYTGELFF
DNA: TGTGCCAGCAGGCCTAGACCCTCATACACCGGGGAGCTGTTTTTT
D: -
V: TRBV5-5
J: TRBJ2-2
size: -

CDR3: CASSQGLQGMAFF
DNA: TGTGCCAGCAGCCAAGGTCTTCAGGGAATGGCGTTCTTC
D: -
V: TRBV14
J: TRBJ2-1
size: -

CDR3: CASSTRQATSYSNQPQHF
DNA: TGTGCCAGCAGCACCCGACAGGCGACTTCCTATAGCAATCAGCCCCAGCATTTT
D: -
V: TRBV7-2
J: TRBJ1-5
size: -

CDR3: CASSAGSTGVYGYTF
DNA: TGTGCCAGCAGCGCCGGTTCAACAGGGGTCTATGGCTACACCTTC
D: TRBD1
V: TRBV5-4
J: TRBJ1-2
size: -

CDR3: CASSFPGLAGGPDTQYF
DNA: TGCGCCAGCAGCTTCCCGGGACTAGCGGGAGGGCCAGATACGCAGTATTTT
D: TRBD2
V: TRBV5-1
J: TRBJ2-3
size: -

CDR3: CSASPADQGNNEQFF
DNA: TGCAGTGCTAGTCCAGCGGACCAAGGGAACAATGAGCAGTTCTTC
D: -
V: TRBV20-1
J: TRBJ2-1
size: -

CDR3: CASSLVTGDTQYF
DNA: TGTGCCAGCAGCTTAGTCACTGGAGATACGCAGTATTTT
D: -
V: TRBV7-2
J: TRBJ2-3
size: -

CDR3: CASSLYGQGVNTEAFF
DNA: TGTGCCAGCAGCTTATATGGCCAGGGCGTGAATACTGAAGCTTTCTTT
D: -
V: TRBV7-2
J: TRBJ1-1
size: -

CDR3: CATSKVDRDTTDTQYF
DNA: TGTGCCACCAGCAAAGTCGACCGGGATACCACAGATACGCAGTATTTT
D: -
V: TRBV15
J: TRBJ2-3
size: -

CDR3: CASRGQGQETQYF
DNA: TGTGCCAGCAGAGGACAGGGGCAAGAGACCCAGTACTTC
D: -
V: TRBV21-1
J: TRBJ2-5
size: -

CDR3: CASARTSGFEQYF
DNA: TGTGCCAGCGCGCGGACTAGCGGGTTCGAGCAGTACTTC
D: TRBD2
V: TRBV19
J: TRBJ2-7
size: -

CDR3: CASSHSRDEQYF
DNA: TGTGCCAGTAGCCATTCTCGTGACGAGCAGTACTTC
D: -
V: TRBV6-5
J: TRBJ2-7
size: few

CDR3: CASSGGTGGYEQYF
DNA: TGCGCCAGCAGCGGTGGGACAGGGGGCTACGAGCAGTACTTC
D: TRBD1
V: TRBV5-1
J: TRBJ2-7
size: few

CDR3: CASSLGTVKETQYF
DNA: TGTGCCAGCAGCTTGGGGACAGTTAAAGAGACCCAGTACTTC
D: -
V: TRBV5-4
J: TRBJ2-5
size: -

CDR3: CASRLAGQETQYF
DNA: TGTGCCAGCAGGCTAGCGGGACAAGAGACCCAGTACTTC
D: TRBD2
V: TRBV6-6
J: TRBJ2-5
size: -

CDR3: CASSKERVSYEQYF
DNA: TGTGCCAGCTCGAAGGAGAGGGTATCCTACGAGCAGTACTTC
D: -
V: TRBV6-5
J: TRBJ2-7
size: -

CDR3: CASSYRGDTQYF
DNA: TGTGCCAGCAGCTACAGGGGGGATACGCAGTATTTT
D: TRBD1
V: TRBV14
J: TRBJ2-3
size: -

CDR3: CAWSVPAGLVHF
DNA: TGTGCCTGGAGTGTACCAGCGGGCCTAGTACATTTT
D: -
V: TRBV30
J: TRBJ2-3
size: -

CDR3: CASSYRGTGVADTQYF
DNA: TGTGCCAGCAGTTACCGCGGGACAGGGGTCGCGGATACGCAGTATTTT
D: TRBD1
V: TRBV27
J: TRBJ2-3
size: -

CDR3: CASRIWASGAQETQYF
DNA: TGTGCCAGCAGGATCTGGGCTAGCGGAGCCCAAGAGACCCAGTACTTC
D: TRBD2
V: TRBV2
J: TRBJ2-5
size: -

CDR3: CASSFSGTRNNEQFF
DNA: TGTGCCAGCAGCTTCTCCGGGACTAGAAACAATGAGCAGTTCTTC
D: TRBD2
V: TRBV7-2
J: TRBJ2-1
size: -

CDR3: CASSPRTGGDYEQYF
DNA: TGTGCCAGCTCACCCAGGACAGGGGGTGACTACGAGCAGTACTTC
D: TRBD1
V: TRBV18
J: TRBJ2-7
size: -

CDR3: CAWSVGAGSSYEQYF
DNA: TGTGCCTGGAGTGTAGGAGCGGGGAGCTCCTACGAGCAGTACTTC
D: TRBD2
V: TRBV30
J: TRBJ2-7
size: -

CDR3: CASSLPEGVLETQYF
DNA: TGTGCCAGCAGCCTCCCCGAGGGGGTATTAGAGACCCAGTACTTC
D: -
V: TRBV11-3
J: TRBJ2-5
size: once

CDR3: CASSFAGTGAYEQYF
DNA: TGTGCCAGTAGTTTTGCCGGGACAGGGGCTTACGAGCAGTACTTC
D: TRBD1
V: TRBV19
J: TRBJ2-7
size: -

CDR3: CASSPRTGNYGYTF
DNA: TGTGCCAGCAGCCCCCGGACAGGCAACTATGGCTACACCTTC
D: TRBD1
V: TRBV11-3
J: TRBJ1-2
size: -

CDR3: CASSVAGAYEQYF
DNA: TGTGCCAGCAGCGTAGCCGGGGCCTACGAGCAGTACTTC
D: -
V: TRBV9
J: TRBJ2-7
size: -

CDR3: CSGGDRLNTEAFF
DNA: TGCAGCGGGGGGGACAGATTGAACACTGAAGCTTTCTTT
D: TRBD1
V: TRBV29-1
J: TRBJ1-1
size: -

CDR3: CASSLSLAAGIDIQYF
DNA: TGTGCCAGCAGTTTATCGTTAGCCGCGGGTATAGACATTCAGTACTTC
D: -
V: TRBV27
J: TRBJ2-4
size: -

CDR3: CATSAIGAQETQYF
DNA: TGTGCCACCAGTGCCATTGGGGCCCAAGAGACCCAGTACTTC
D: -
V: TRBV24-1
J: TRBJ2-5
size: -

CDR3: CASSYDSRSHYEQYF
DNA: TGTGCCAGCAGTTACGATTCCAGGTCACACTACGAGCAGTACTTC
D: -
V: TRBV6-5
J: TRBJ2-7
size: -

CDR3: CASSRGEANQPQHF
DNA: TGTGCCAGCTCACGGGGAGAAGCCAATCAGCCCCAGCATTTT
D: -
V: TRBV18
J: TRBJ1-5
size: -

CDR3: CASSAVRTGTYEQYF
DNA: TGCGCCAGCAGCGCGGTCCGGACAGGGACCTACGAGCAGTACTTC
D: TRBD1
V: TRBV10-1
J: TRBJ2-7
size: -

CDR3: CASSFQRTGELFF
DNA: TGTGCCAGCAGCTTCCAGCGGACCGGGGAGCTGTTTTTT
D: -
V: TRBV11-3
J: TRBJ2-2
size: -